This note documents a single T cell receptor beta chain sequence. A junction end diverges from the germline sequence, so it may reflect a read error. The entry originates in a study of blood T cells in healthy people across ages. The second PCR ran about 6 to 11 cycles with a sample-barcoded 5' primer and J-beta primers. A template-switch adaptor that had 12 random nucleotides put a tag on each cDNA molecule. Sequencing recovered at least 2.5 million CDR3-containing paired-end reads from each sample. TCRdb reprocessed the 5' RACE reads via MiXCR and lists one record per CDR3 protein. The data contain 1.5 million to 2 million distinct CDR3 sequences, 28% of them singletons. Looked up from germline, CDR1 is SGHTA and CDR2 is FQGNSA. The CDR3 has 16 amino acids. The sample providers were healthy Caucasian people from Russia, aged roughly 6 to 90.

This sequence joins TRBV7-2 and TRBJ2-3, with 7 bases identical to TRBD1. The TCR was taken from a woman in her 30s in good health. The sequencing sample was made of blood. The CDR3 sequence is CASSIAGGTGTDTQYF. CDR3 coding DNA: TGTGCCAGCAGCATAGCAGGGGGAACCGGCACAGATACGCAGTATTTT.